These 27 T cell receptor beta chains were all obtained from the same sample, sequenced in a study of T-cell reconstitution after alpha-beta-depleted transplantation in children. Unique molecular identifiers were built into the TCRbeta library. TCRdb processed the PCR reads anew with MiXCR; each CDR3 protein has one entry. The table includes about 260,000 distinct CDR3 sequences, 6.5% to 9% detected once. Sequencing used PBMCs, mostly from graft donor cells, obtained 180 days after TCRalphabeta/CD19-depleted stem cell transplant. These receptors all come from a male patient aged 5 to 17 who had a stem cell transplant for acute lymphoblastic leukemia, so the T cells may come from the graft donor.

This clonotype showed up many times. V gene TRBV28 combines with J gene TRBJ2-7; 13 nucleotides align to TRBD2. J gave up 12 bases and V 8 bases, and 7 bases lay outside the gene matches. Germline V gives CDR1 MDHEN, CDR2 SYDVKM. The CDR3 has 12 residues. Here the CDR3 DNA reads TGTGCCAGCGGGGGACTAGCGGGAAAGTTGTACTTC. Its translation is CASGGLAGKLYF. Using reference TRBV28 and TRBJ2-7 for the parts outside the CDR3, the full variable domain is DVKVTQSSRYLVKRTGEKVFLECVQDMDHENMFWYRQDPGLGLRLIYFSYDVKMKEKGDIPEGYSVSREKKERFSLILESASTNQTSMYLCASGGLAGKLYFGPGTRLTVT.

This clonotype was observed a handful of times. The V and J genes are TRBV5-1 and TRBJ1-1; no clear D gene. Trimming shortened V by 4 bases and J by 0 bases, and 13 bases separated the two germline ends. The length of the CDR3 is 15 residues. The V gene's germline CDR1 is SGHRS and CDR2 YFSETQ. CDR3 sequence (DNA): TGCGCCAGCAGCCCCAAGCGGGGTATGAACACTGAAGCTTTCTTT. Translation gives CASSPKRGMNTEAFF.

This clonotype was seen ten or more times. The V and J genes are TRBV24-1 and TRBJ2-2; 8 bases agree with TRBD2. This CDR3 has 15 amino acids. V was pared by 3 bases and J by 6 bases, with 5 bases of the junction left unmatched. CDR1 is KGHDR and CDR2 is SFDVKD in the germline V gene. Here the CDR3 reads CATSDRTSRAGELFF. Here the CDR3 DNA reads TGTGCCACCAGTGATCGGACTAGCCGGGCCGGGGAGCTGTTTTTT.

This clonotype was found many times. The CDR3 is CASSVATGQQETQYF. Written as DNA, the CDR3 is TGTGCCAGCAGCGTAGCTACCGGGCAGCAAGAGACCCAGTACTTC. The genes are TRBV9 and TRBJ2-5; D not certain. The CDR3 has 15 residues. Per germline, CDR1 SGDLS and CDR2 YYNGEE. Trimming stripped 0 bases from V and 2 bases from J, with 11 bases between.

This clonotype has ten or more counts. V is TRBV10-3 and J is TRBJ2-7; 12 nucleotides match TRBD2. This CDR3 spans 16 amino acids. Trimming at V came to 2 bases and at J to 2 bases, leaving 4 bases not matched to a gene. CDR1 ENHRY and CDR2 SYGVKD come from the germline V gene. CDR3 loop: CAISETLAGGPYEQYF. Here the CDR3 DNA reads TGTGCCATCAGTGAGACACTAGCGGGGGGACCCTACGAGCAGTACTTC.

As concerns this clonotype: A much larger clonotype is one base distant, so this may be a read error. The rearrangement uses TRBV7-3 and TRBJ2-1; possibly TRBD1 for D (6 bases). The V and J ends lost 1 base and 10 bases respectively, with 17 bases between them. Germline V gene data show CDR1 as SGHTA and CDR2 as FQGTGA. The CDR3 is 15 residues long. DNA for the CDR3: TGTGCCAGCAGCTTAAGTCTGCCAGGGCAGGGGGAGCAGTTCTTC. Translation gives CASSLSLPGQGEQFF.

This clonotype was detected ten times or more. This chain links TRBV4-1 with TRBJ1-5, with 12 bases that match TRBD1. Germline CDR1 MGHRA, CDR2 YSYEKL. The length of the CDR3 is 21 residues. The V and J ends lost 0 bases and 0 bases, in that order; junction bases with no gene match: 12. CDR3 bases: TGCGCCAGCAGCCAAGATTGGACCGGGACAGGGGGCTTTACTAGCAATCAGCCCCAGCATTTT. This codes for CASSQDWTGTGGFTSNQPQHF.

There are a few counts of this clonotype. A much larger clonotype is one base distant, so this may be a read error. V is TRBV4-2 and J is TRBJ2-7, with 10 positions matching TRBD1. The trim removed 7 bases at V and 5 bases at J, leaving 11 bases unmatched. CDR3 length: 15 amino acids. From germline, CDR1 is LGHNA and CDR2 YNFKEQ. DNA for the CDR3: TGTGCCAGCACCCAGCCCGGGACAGGGGTCCACGAGCAGTACTTC. As protein: CASTQPGTGVHEQYF.

There are many counts of this clonotype. The J gene is TRBJ1-1, the V gene TRBV19; D call uncertain. V lost 8 bases and J 3 bases, leaving 13 bases between the germline ends. This CDR3 is built from 13 residues. The germline V gene encodes CDR1 LNHDA and CDR2 SQIVND (reference sequence). Here the CDR3 DNA reads TGTGCCAGTGGCCCGTGGATGTACACTGAAGCTTTCTTT. As protein: CASGPWMYTEAFF.

This clonotype showed up many times. The V gene is TRBV19, the J gene TRBJ2-1; TRBD2 might be the D (6 bases). The CDR3 runs 14 residues. V gave up 7 bases and J gave up 4 bases, with 14 bases separating them. CDR1 is LNHDA and CDR2 is SQIVND in the germline V gene (reference sequence). This chain's CDR3 is CASKGLGAYNEQFF. The CDR3 region has the DNA TGTGCCAGTAAGGGACTCGGGGCGTACAATGAGCAGTTCTTC. The whole variable domain, remainder taken from reference TRBV19 and TRBJ2-1, is DGGITQSPKYLFRKEGQNVTLSCEQNLNHDAMYWYRQDPGQGLRLIYYSQIVNDFQKGDIAEGYSVSREKKESFPLTVTSAQKNPTAFYLCASKGLGAYNEQFFGPGTRLTVL.

This clonotype was seen many times. The rearrangement joins TRBV4-2 to TRBJ2-4; unclear D gene. Germline-derived CDR1 and CDR2 are LGHNA and YNFKEQ. The V gene lost 0 bases and the J gene lost 5 bases, with 11 bases spanning the gap. The length of the CDR3 is 15 residues. CDR3 region: CASSQDVADQNIQYF. The CDR3 nucleotides read TGTGCCAGCAGCCAAGATGTGGCGGACCAAAACATTCAGTACTTC.

The CDR3 nucleotides read TGTGCCAGCAGCCCCAGACATGGTACCCTCTACGAGCAGTACTTC. Protein product: CASSPRHGTLYEQYF. The V gene is TRBV3-1, the J gene TRBJ2-7, with no clear D. Per germline, CDR1 LGHDT and CDR2 YNNKEL (reference sequence). This CDR3 contains 15 residues. Trimming cost V 4 bases and J 3 bases, with 16 bases left between them.

In this sample, this clonotype turned up many times. The genes are TRBV18 and TRBJ1-1; TRBD1 matches 8 bases. Germline V CDR1 and CDR2: KGHSH, LQKENI. J gave up 11 bases and V 2 bases, and 7 bases lay outside the gene matches. CDR3 length: 13 residues. CDR3 DNA: TGTGCCAGCTCACCAGCCAGGGGGCTTTGGGCTTTCTTT. It encodes CASSPARGLWAFF.

The table lists this clonotype with many counts. The rearrangement links TRBV6-2 or TRBV6-3 to TRBJ1-4, with D unresolved. This CDR3 is built from 12 residues. Between the trimmed V and J ends, which lost 4 bases and 8 bases, there was a span of 8 bases. CDR1 is MNHEY, CDR2 SVGEGT, per germline. This CDR3 is CASSSWGEKLFF. The CDR3 bases are TGTGCCAGCAGTTCATGGGGAGAAAAACTGTTTTTT.

This clonotype was picked up many times. V gene TRBV5-1 combines with J gene TRBJ2-1, with D maybe TRBD2 (5 bases). Germline V lookup: CDR1 SGHRS, CDR2 YFSETQ. With 2 bases removed from V and 7 bases from J, the gap between germline ends came to 16 bases. The CDR3 has 15 amino acids. This CDR3 reads CASSFRGEGYNEQFF. Written as DNA, the CDR3 is TGCGCCAGCAGCTTCCGGGGAGAAGGGTATAATGAGCAGTTCTTC.

This clonotype was observed many times. V is TRBV29-1 and J is TRBJ2-5; D remains ambiguous. CDR3 length: 12 residues. CDR1 is SQVTM, CDR2 ANQGSEA, per germline. Trimming shortened V by 4 bases and J by 1 base, and 7 bases separated the two germline ends. The CDR3: CSVVRSQETQYF. CDR3 nucleotides: TGCAGCGTTGTACGCAGCCAAGAGACCCAGTACTTC.

A few counts support this clonotype. The rearrangement joins TRBV20-1 to TRBJ2-7; D is tentatively TRBD1 or TRBD2 (5 bases each). Germline V gene data show CDR1 as DFQATT and CDR2 as SNEGSKA (reference sequence). V was clipped by 4 bases and J by 6 bases, with 16 bases between them. This CDR3 contains 13 residues. CDR3 bases: TGCAGTGCTACAGAACCGGGACCCACCGAGCAGTACTTC. This codes for CSATEPGPTEQYF.

This clonotype has ten or more counts. The rearrangement uses TRBV9 and TRBJ2-7; the D is unclear. This CDR3 has 13 amino acids. Germline CDR1 reads SGDLS; CDR2 reads YYNGEE. Trimming stripped 4 bases from V and 4 bases from J, with 12 bases between. The DNA of the CDR3 is TGTGCCAGCAGCCAGTCGGTGGGTTACGAGCAGTACTTC. Protein product: CASSQSVGYEQYF. Supplemented by reference TRBV9 and TRBJ2-7, the full variable domain reads DSGVTQTPKHLITATGQRVTLRCSPRSGDLSVYWYQQSLDQGLQFLIQYYNGEERAKGNILERFSAQQFPDLHSELNLSSLELGDSALYFCASSQSVGYEQYFGPGTRLTVT.

This clonotype was recorded many times. This chain links TRBV10-3 with TRBJ2-7; the D gene could be TRBD1 or TRBD2 (6 bases each). CDR3 length: 14 residues. Germline V CDR1 and CDR2: ENHRY, SYGVKD. The V end was cut by 10 bases, the J end by 1 base, with 17 bases between. The CDR3, as DNA: TGTGCCACCAATAGCGGACAGCAGTCCTACGAGCAGTACTTC. Protein sequence: CATNSGQQSYEQYF.

This clonotype was observed many times. This chain connects TRBV7-9 to TRBJ2-5; 7 bases map to TRBD2. Germline CDR1 reads SEHNR; CDR2 reads FQNEAQ (reference sequence). The CDR3 consists of 15 residues. The ends lost 5 bases at V and 2 bases at J; junction bases unmatched: 8. DNA of the CDR3: TGTGCCAGCAGCCAGAAATGGGAGGGGCAAGAGACCCAGTACTTC. Encoded protein: CASSQKWEGQETQYF.

In this sample, this clonotype turned up many times. The chain has TRBV5-1 and TRBJ2-3; D is unclear. V was clipped by 4 bases and J by 4 bases, with 7 bases between them. From germline, CDR1 is SGHRS and CDR2 YFSETQ. The CDR3 length is 12 residues. CDR3 in DNA: TGCGCCAGCAGCATGAACGCAGATACGCAGTATTTT. It codes for CASSMNADTQYF.

Many counts were recorded for this clonotype. This chain uses TRBV5-1 with TRBJ1-1, with a tentative D call TRBD1 (5 bases). The CDR3 has 15 residues. V was pared by 2 bases and J by 0 bases, with 11 bases between. The germline gives CDR1 SGHRS, CDR2 YFSETQ. This CDR3 is CASSLGTFLNTEAFF. In DNA, the CDR3 is TGCGCCAGCAGCTTAGGGACCTTTTTGAACACTGAAGCTTTCTTT. Complete variable domain (other parts from reference TRBV5-1 and TRBJ1-1): KAGVTQTPRYLIKTRGQQVTLSCSPISGHRSVSWYQQTPGQGLQFLFEYFSETQRNKGNFPGRFSGRQFSNSRSEMNVSTLELGDSALYLCASSLGTFLNTEAFFGQGTRLTVV.

There are many counts of this clonotype. The chain combines TRBV21-1 with TRBJ1-5. TRBV21-1 is deemed a pseudogene. CDR3 length equals 15 residues. The CDR3 DNA sequence: TGTGCCAGCAGCAGTACGGCTCAGAGCAATCAGCCCCAGCATTTT. Protein product: CASSSTAQSNQPQHF.

This clonotype appeared many times. The chain employs TRBV29-1 and TRBJ1-4, with D unclear. The length of the CDR3 is 12 residues. In germline, CDR1 is SQVTM, CDR2 ANQGSEA. V was pared by 7 bases and J by 7 bases, with 13 bases between. CDR3 coding DNA: TGCAGCGCCATGAGTCGGGGTGAAAAACTGTTTTTT. Translation gives CSAMSRGEKLFF.

Many counts were recorded for this clonotype. The genes are TRBV29-1 and TRBJ2-2; D unresolved. The V end was cut by 4 bases, the J end by 4 bases, with 7 bases between. Germline CDR1 SQVTM, CDR2 ANQGSEA. This CDR3 comprises 12 residues. CDR3 bases: TGCAGCGTTGGTCCAGTCACCGGGGAGCTGTTTTTT. As protein: CSVGPVTGELFF.

There are many counts of this clonotype. The gene calls are TRBV4-2 and TRBJ2-7; 7 bases match TRBD2. Germline assignment: CDR1 LGHNA and CDR2 YNFKEQ. V trimming: 0 bases; J trimming: 3 bases; junction bases outside the gene matches: 5. The CDR3 spans 15 residues. This CDR3 reads CASSQDGGVLYEQYF. DNA of the CDR3: TGTGCCAGCAGCCAAGATGGGGGGGTCCTCTACGAGCAGTACTTC.

This clonotype was found many times. V is TRBV5-1 and J is TRBJ2-3, with unresolved D. The V end lost 0 bases, the J end lost 2 bases, and 7 bases lay between the germline ends. The CDR3 covers 14 residues. The germline V gene has CDR1 SGHRS and CDR2 YFSETQ. The CDR3 sequence is CASSLVDYTDTQYF. The CDR3 DNA follows: TGCGCCAGCAGCTTGGTAGATTACACAGATACGCAGTATTTT.